These 14 T cell receptor beta chains were sequenced from one sample in a study of beta chain features in type 1 diabetes. Isolated RNA was reverse transcribed in full, so expressed TCRB transcripts were sequenced. The table came from immunoSEQ multiplex PCR; TCRdb's copy has only in-frame clones and leaves some out. This sample has hundreds of thousands of clones, with approximately 10% found just once. Sequenced sample: naive CD4+ T cells from blood. Receptors were obtained from a woman in her 30s in good health.

This clone was counted a few times. This chain joins TRBV10-3 and TRBJ2-7; TRBD1 matches at 9 bases. This CDR3 spans 12 amino acids. The germline V gene encodes CDR1 ENHRY and CDR2 SYGVKD. V was pared by 6 bases and J by 5 bases, with 2 bases of the junction left unmatched. As DNA, the CDR3 is TGTGCCATCAGCACAGGGGGCAACGAGCAGTACTTC. Its translation is CAISTGGNEQYF.

V is TRBV28 and J is TRBJ2-3, with 14 bases fitting TRBD2. CDR1 MDHEN and CDR2 SYDVKM come from the germline V gene. The CDR3 totals 15 residues. V dropped 2 bases and J dropped 8; count of bases not matched to a gene: 3. The CDR3 sequence: CASSLGLAGGGTQYF. The CDR3 nucleotides are TGTGCCAGCAGTTTAGGACTAGCGGGAGGAGGTACGCAGTATTTT.

The V gene is TRBV7-9, the J gene TRBJ2-3, with 13 bases lining up with TRBD2. V shed 8 bases, J shed 4 bases, and the junction held 18 bases outside the gene matches. This CDR3 has 19 amino acids. Germline values: CDR1 SEHNR, CDR2 FQNEAQ (reference sequence). This CDR3 reads CASLTPLRTSGRTPDTQYF. CDR3 DNA: TGTGCCAGCTTGACTCCATTGCGGACTAGCGGGAGAACCCCAGATACGCAGTATTTT. Filled out from reference TRBV7-9 and TRBJ2-3, the complete variable domain reads DTGVSQNPRHKITKRGQNVTFRCDPISEHNRLYWYRQTLGQGPEFLTYFQNEAQLEKSRLLSDRFSAERPKGSFSTLEIQRTEQGDSAMYLCASLTPLRTSGRTPDTQYFGPGTRLTVL.

This clone turned up a few times. The same CDR3 can be traced to other DNA sequences in this sample. The V and J genes are TRBV7-2 and TRBJ2-7, with TRBD1 as a possible D gene (6 bases). The CDR3 sequence is 12 residues long. Germline V gene sequence: CDR1 SGHTA, CDR2 FQGNSA. V was pared by 5 bases and J by 3 bases, with 8 bases between. CDR3 DNA: TGTGCCAGCAGCCTACAGGGCTACGAGCAGTACTTC. Its protein product is CASSLQGYEQYF.

The chain joins TRBV27 to TRBJ2-3; tentatively, D is TRBD1 (6 bases). Trimming pared 6 bases from V and 6 bases from J, leaving 16 bases between. The CDR3 is 14 residues long. Germline V gene sequence: CDR1 MNHEY, CDR2 SMNVEV (reference sequence). DNA of the CDR3: TGTGCCAGCAGGCTACAGGGACCCGGGGATACGCAGTATTTT. This gives the protein CASRLQGPGDTQYF.

This clone showed up just a few times. The CDR3 here is CASSRFKRDYEQYF. The CDR3 nucleotides read TGTGCCAGCAGTCGGTTCAAGCGGGACTACGAGCAGTACTTC. This chain connects TRBV28 to TRBJ2-7, with 7 bases aligning to TRBD2. From germline, CDR1 is MDHEN and CDR2 SYDVKM. The CDR3 is made up of 14 amino acids. The V and J ends lost 5 bases and 3 bases, in that order; junction bases with no gene match: 7. The full variable domain, rest sourced from reference TRBV28 and TRBJ2-7, is DVKVTQSSRYLVKRTGEKVFLECVQDMDHENMFWYRQDPGLGLRLIYFSYDVKMKEKGDIPEGYSVSREKKERFSLILESASTNQTSMYLCASSRFKRDYEQYFGPGTRLTVT.

The CDR3 nucleotides are TGCGCCAGCAGCCTCGGACAGGGCGGAGATACGCAGTATTTT. Amino acid sequence: CASSLGQGGDTQYF. V and J are TRBV5-1 and TRBJ2-3, with TRBD1 matching 8 bases. The V gene end was trimmed by 4 bases and the J gene end by 5 bases; junction bases not matched to a gene: 6. This CDR3 has 14 residues. The germline V gene encodes CDR1 SGHRS and CDR2 YFSETQ.

This clone was seen only a few times. V is TRBV6-1 and J is TRBJ2-5; 9 bases are shared with TRBD2. Germline V gene lookup returns CDR1 MNHNS and CDR2 SASEGT. The J segment lost 1 base and the V segment lost 8 bases, leaving 2 bases of the junction unmatched. CDR3 length: 13 amino acids. DNA for the CDR3: TGTGCCAGCTTTAGCGGGGGCCAAGAGACCCAGTACTTC. This sequence encodes CASFSGGQETQYF.

This clone was detected only a few times. CDR3 in DNA: TGTGCCAGCAGCGTCTGGGCTAGCGGGGAAGAGACCCAGTACTTC. It specifies CASSVWASGEETQYF. This chain joins TRBV9 and TRBJ2-5, with 9 nucleotides matching TRBD2. The CDR3 has 15 residues. V shed 2 bases, J shed 3 bases, and the junction held 5 bases outside the gene matches. In germline, CDR1 is SGDLS, CDR2 YYNGEE.

This clone has a handful of counts. The chain couples TRBV7-2 to TRBJ2-5; TRBD2 matches at 13 bases. This CDR3 has 16 amino acids. Trimming cost V 8 bases and J 0 bases; bases outside gene matches: 6. The V gene's germline CDR1 is SGHTA and CDR2 FQGNSA. CDR3 nucleotide sequence: TGTGCCAGCCGGACTAGCGGGAGAATATACCAAGAGACCCAGTACTTC. This sequence encodes CASRTSGRIYQETQYF.

This clone occurred a few times. The chain recombines TRBV9 with TRBJ2-1; TRBD2 matches at 16 bases. The V gene end was trimmed by 3 bases and the J gene end by 0 bases; junction bases not matched to a gene: 9. Germline-derived CDR1 and CDR2 are SGDLS and YYNGEE. This CDR3 has 20 residues. DNA of the CDR3: TGTGCCAGCAGCGCCCGGGGACTAGCGGGAGGGCTAGGCTCCTACAATGAGCAGTTCTTC. This gives the protein CASSARGLAGGLGSYNEQFF.

J is TRBJ1-5 and V is TRBV7-2; no reliable D call. From germline, CDR1 is SGHTA and CDR2 FQGNSA. The V gene lost 7 bases and the J gene lost 7 bases, with 17 bases spanning the gap. CDR3 length: 14 residues. Here the CDR3 reads CASNGSPGLQPQHF. CDR3 in DNA: TGTGCCAGCAACGGGTCCCCCGGCCTGCAGCCCCAGCATTTT.

This sequence joins TRBV29-1 and TRBJ2-1; 8 nucleotides line up with TRBD1. The V gene's germline CDR1 is SQVTM and CDR2 ANQGSEA. Trimming removed 8 bases from V and 3 bases from J; junction bases left unmatched: 12. The CDR3 length is 15 residues. CDR3 sequence reads: CSTDRAVDYYNEQFF. CDR3 in DNA: TGCAGCACGGACAGGGCTGTCGATTACTACAATGAGCAGTTCTTC.

This clone was detected only a few times. The V gene is TRBV11-2, the J gene TRBJ2-7, with 7 nucleotides matching TRBD1. Germline CDR1 reads SGHAT; CDR2 reads FQNNGV. The CDR3 consists of 13 residues. V was pared by 5 bases and J by 3 bases, with 4 bases of the junction left unmatched. The CDR3 protein is CASSPDRVYEQYF. CDR3 DNA: TGTGCCAGCAGCCCCGACAGGGTCTACGAGCAGTACTTC.